This paragraph reports one TCR beta chain. No antigen is known for it. The table came from immunoSEQ multiplex PCR; TCRdb's copy has only in-frame clones and leaves some out. Altogether about 140,000 clones are present, over 85% being singletons, with the ten largest covering roughly 5%. V was pared by 5 bases and J by 0 bases, with 8 bases between. The CDR3 is 14 amino acids. Germline CDR1 and CDR2: LNHDA and SQIVND (reference sequence). The sample belongs to a study of T cell responses to AZD1222 COVID-19 vaccine. Notes on the study in general: It should be noted that donors were predominantly white British and more often female, and clonal diversity was possibly underestimated. Vaccine-associated CD4 TCRs spanned spike, dominant at 160-218 and 743-854.

The sequences come from peripheral blood, collected on day 0 of AZD1222 vaccination. The chain recombines TRBV19 with TRBJ1-3; D ambiguous. The sequence derives from an adult in good health. CDR3: CASSLRYSGNTIYF. In DNA form, the CDR3 reads TGTGCCAGTAGTTTGCGGTACTCTGGAAACACCATATATTTT. Using reference TRBV19 and TRBJ1-3 for the parts outside the CDR3, the full variable domain is DGGITQSPKYLFRKEGQNVTLSCEQNLNHDAMYWYRQDPGQGLRLIYYSQIVNDFQKGDIAEGYSVSREKKESFPLTVTSAQKNPTAFYLCASSLRYSGNTIYFGEGSWLTVV.